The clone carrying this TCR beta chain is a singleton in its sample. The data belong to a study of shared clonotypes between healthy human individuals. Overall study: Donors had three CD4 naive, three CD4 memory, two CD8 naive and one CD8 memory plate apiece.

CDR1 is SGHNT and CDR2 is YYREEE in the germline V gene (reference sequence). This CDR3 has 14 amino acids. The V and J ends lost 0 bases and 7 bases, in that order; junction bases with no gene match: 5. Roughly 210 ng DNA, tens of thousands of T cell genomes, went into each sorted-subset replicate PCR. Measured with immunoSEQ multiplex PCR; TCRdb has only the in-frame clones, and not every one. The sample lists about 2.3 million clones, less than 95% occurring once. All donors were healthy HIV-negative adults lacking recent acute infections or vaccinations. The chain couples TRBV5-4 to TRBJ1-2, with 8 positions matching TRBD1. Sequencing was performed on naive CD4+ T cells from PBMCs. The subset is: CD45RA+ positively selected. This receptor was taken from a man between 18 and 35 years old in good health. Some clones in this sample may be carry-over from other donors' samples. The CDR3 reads CASSLGQGLGGYTF. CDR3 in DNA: TGTGCCAGCAGCTTGGGACAGGGGCTAGGTGGCTACACCTTC.